This T cell receptor beta chain was identified during a study of vaccination effects on CD4 cells after COVID-19. General study results and limits: Marked clonal contraction of infection- and vaccine-induced clones was seen late after vaccination.

The protocol was immunoSEQ multiplex PCR, while the TCRdb copy is restricted to in-frame clones and leaves out a portion. The data show tens of thousands of clones, about 76% seen once. As to this clone: Its antigen remains unknown.

CD4+ T cells were isolated after about eleven days of culture. In germline, CDR1 is LNHDA, CDR2 SQIVND (reference sequence). This CDR3 has 14 amino acids. The V end lost 6 bases, the J end lost 0 bases, and 9 bases lay between the germline ends. The receptor was isolated from a human donor who had a prior SARS-CoV-2 infection. The genes are TRBV19 and TRBJ2-1; D is undetermined. Sequences were derived from CD4+ T cells from PBMCs cultured without peptide, sampled before COVID-19 vaccination. In DNA form, the CDR3 reads TGTGCCAGTAGCACGGTTAGCTCCTACAATGAGCAGTTCTTC. Amino acid sequence: CASSTVSSYNEQFF.